This TCR beta chain was documented in a study of Ad26.COV2.S vaccination and SARS-CoV-2 variants. Study as a whole: Dosing was one shot or two shots 56 days apart.

Noted treatment: 15 to 20 received Ad26.COV2.S at low or high dose, single or two shots; roughly five received placebo; per-sample allocation not given. At day 63 after the first vaccine or placebo injection, samples were drawn. Clones were read by immunoSEQ multiplex PCR, and TCRdb kept only the in-frame ones, dropping some. The sample carries 300,000 to 350,000 clones, about nine tenths recorded once. A single count supports this clone. Trimming took off 2 bases at V and 0 bases at J, with 11 bases between the two ends. The CDR3 contains 16 residues. From germline, CDR1 is SEHNR and CDR2 FQNEAQ (reference sequence).

Sequenced material: peripheral blood, taken in a trial of Ad26.COV2.S vaccine versus placebo. The V gene is TRBV7-9, the J gene TRBJ2-1; D may be TRBD2 (5 bases). The sequence was obtained from a person between 18 and 65 years old who received the Ad26.COV2.S COVID-19 vaccine or a placebo. The CDR3 spells CASSLIAWASYNEQFF. CDR3 sequence (DNA): TGTGCCAGCAGCTTAATAGCGTGGGCCTCCTACAATGAGCAGTTCTTC.